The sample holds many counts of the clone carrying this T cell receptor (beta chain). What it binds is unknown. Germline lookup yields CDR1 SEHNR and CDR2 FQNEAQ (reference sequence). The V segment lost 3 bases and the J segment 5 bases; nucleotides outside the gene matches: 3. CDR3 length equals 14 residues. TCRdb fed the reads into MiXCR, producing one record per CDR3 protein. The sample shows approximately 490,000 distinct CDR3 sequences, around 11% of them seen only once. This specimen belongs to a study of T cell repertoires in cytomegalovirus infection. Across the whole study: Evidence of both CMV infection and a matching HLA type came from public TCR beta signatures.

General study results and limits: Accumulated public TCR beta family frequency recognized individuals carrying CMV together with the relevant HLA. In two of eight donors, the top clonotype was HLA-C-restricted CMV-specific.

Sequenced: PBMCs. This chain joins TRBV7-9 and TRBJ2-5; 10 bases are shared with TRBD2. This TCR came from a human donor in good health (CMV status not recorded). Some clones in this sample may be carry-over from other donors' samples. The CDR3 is CASSFSGRRETQYF. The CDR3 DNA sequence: TGTGCCAGCAGCTTTAGCGGGAGGCGGGAGACCCAGTACTTC.